One T cell receptor beta chain is described in this entry. The CDR3 spans 13 residues. With 6 bases removed from V and 6 bases from J, the gap between germline ends came to 13 bases. The protocol was immunoSEQ multiplex PCR, while the TCRdb copy is restricted to in-frame clones and leaves out a portion. The table lists roughly 160,000 clones, roughly 85% of them singletons, with roughly 8.2% in the top ten. The sample belongs to a study of blood T cell repertoires in COVID-19. Study details: The analysed material was cDNA or gDNA that came from T cells, B-cell-depleted T cells, or PBMCs.

The receptor comes from a man in his 60s with acute or convalescent COVID-19. The material sequenced was peripheral blood. V is TRBV12-3 or TRBV12-4 and J is TRBJ2-3, with D possibly being TRBD2 (5 bases). The CDR3 reads CASSPSSSDTQYF. The DNA of the CDR3 is TGTGCCAGCAGCCCCTCCTCTAGCGATACGCAGTATTTT.